This TCR beta chain is from a study of T-cell memory formation after mild COVID-19. This clonotype appeared a few times. Its antigen is not known. Study outcomes and limitations: Whether second-wave clones peaking at day 37 were SARS-CoV-2 specific went unconfirmed.

The TCR alpha and TCR beta cDNA libraries, bearing sample barcodes and UMIs, were generated by 5'RACE using constant-segment primers. Each CDR3 protein is one row after TCRdb ran MiXCR on the 5' RACE reads. The profile shows around 310,000 distinct CDR3 sequences, roughly an eighth of them singletons. CDR3 length: 16 amino acids. Germline values: CDR1 SGDLS, CDR2 YYNGEE. The V gene lost 3 bases and the J gene lost 4 bases, with 19 bases spanning the gap. The chain combines TRBV9 with TRBJ1-2; unclear D gene. Input material: PBMCs or a T cell subset sorted from them (not recorded which). The source of this sequence is a man in his late teens or twenties who had mild COVID-19 (a few samples of this study predate the infection). Cell type and time point are not known. The CDR3 reads CASSAGGPSIPYGYTF. The CDR3 DNA follows: TGTGCCAGCAGCGCCGGCGGCCCATCCATCCCCTATGGCTACACCTTC.